These 18 T cell receptor beta chains were all obtained from the same sample, sequenced in a study of T cell responses to AZD1222 COVID-19 vaccine. The assay was immunoSEQ multiplex PCR, and TCRdb's table has in-frame clones only and misses some. The sample contains 150,000 or so clones, roughly 91% of which appear only once. The starting material was peripheral blood, obtained 28 days after the second AZD1222 dose. Source of these receptors: an adult who received the AZD1222 COVID-19 vaccine.

The chain is built from TRBV28 and TRBJ1-5; the D is unclear. V was shortened by 7 bases and J by 4 bases, with 8 bases between the two germline ends. The CDR3 covers 12 residues. In germline, CDR1 is MDHEN, CDR2 SYDVKM. For the CDR3, the DNA is TGTGCCAGCACGAGCAGAAATCAGCCCCAGCATTTT. Amino acid sequence: CASTSRNQPQHF. Complete variable domain (other parts from reference TRBV28 and TRBJ1-5): DVKVTQSSRYLVKRTGEKVFLECVQDMDHENMFWYRQDPGLGLRLIYFSYDVKMKEKGDIPEGYSVSREKKERFSLILESASTNQTSMYLCASTSRNQPQHFGDGTRLSIL.

The chain is built from TRBV27 and TRBJ2-1; 7 bases agree with TRBD2. The CDR3 is 17 amino acids. V shed 6 bases and J 7 bases; nucleotides not matched to a gene: 18. In germline, CDR1 is MNHEY, CDR2 SMNVEV (reference sequence). CDR3 sequence: CASSLERGREGRNEQFF. The CDR3 region has the DNA TGTGCCAGCAGCCTCGAACGGGGCAGGGAGGGTAGGAATGAGCAGTTCTTC.

The genes are TRBV6-1 and TRBJ2-7; maybe TRBD1 (6 bases). V shed 3 bases and J shed 3 bases, with 12 bases lying between them. Germline CDR1 reads MNHNS; CDR2 reads SASEGT. There are 14 residues in the CDR3. CDR3 region: CASSEGAEGYEQYF. The DNA for the CDR3 is TGTGCCAGCAGTGAGGGGGCTGAAGGCTACGAGCAGTACTTC.

The J gene is TRBJ2-5, the V gene TRBV5-4, with 10 bases that match TRBD2. From germline, CDR1 is SGHNT and CDR2 YYREEE (reference sequence). After removal of 4 bases from V and 5 bases from J, the junction contained 2 bases not matched to a gene. The CDR3 totals 13 residues. The CDR3 coding sequence is TGTGCCAGCAGCCTGGGACTAGCGGAGACCCAGTACTTC. Encoded protein: CASSLGLAETQYF.

This sequence joins TRBV24-1 and TRBJ2-1; D is uncertain. The CDR3 has 13 residues. Per the germline V gene, CDR1 is KGHDR and CDR2 is SFDVKD. V was shortened by 5 bases and J by 5 bases, with 9 bases between the two germline ends. CDR3 sequence: CATSAVGNNEQFF. The DNA of the CDR3 is TGTGCCACCAGTGCTGTAGGAAACAATGAGCAGTTCTTC.

V gene TRBV11-3 combines with J gene TRBJ2-1; TRBD2 matches at 9 bases. This CDR3 contains 15 residues. Germline loops: CDR1 SGHNT, CDR2 YENEEA. Unmatched junction bases numbered 12, after V lost 8 bases and J lost 7 bases. The CDR3 nucleotides are TGTGCCAGCTCCGGCGGGAGGGGGGTCCCTAATGAGCAGTTCTTC. Protein sequence: CASSGGRGVPNEQFF.

In DNA form, the CDR3 reads TGTGCCAGCAGCCAAGATATCACAGGGCGGTTGAGCAACAATGAGCAGTTCTTC. It specifies CASSQDITGRLSNNEQFF. The rearrangement uses TRBV3-1 (or the pseudogene TRBV3-2) and TRBJ2-1, with D possibly being TRBD1 (6 bases). Trimming stripped 0 bases from V and 5 bases from J, with 20 bases between. Germline CDR1 reads LGHDT; CDR2 reads YNNKEL (reference sequence). This CDR3 has 18 amino acids.

CDR3 loop: CASSLTGQGANYGYTF. The DNA for the CDR3 is TGTGCCAGCAGCCTCACGGGACAGGGAGCTAACTATGGCTACACCTTC. The chain joins TRBV27 to TRBJ1-2, with 9 bases fitting TRBD1. This CDR3 has 16 residues. Germline trimming cut 6 bases from V and 0 bases from J; bases unmatched to any gene: 8. CDR1 and CDR2 from the germline V gene are MNHEY and SMNVEV (reference sequence).

The chain combines TRBV18 with TRBJ1-1; D not resolved. V was cut by 0 bases and J by 7 bases, with 9 bases left in between. This CDR3 is built from 13 residues. Germline assignment: CDR1 KGHSH and CDR2 LQKENI. The CDR3 sequence: CASSPPSGGEAFF. CDR3 sequence (DNA): TGTGCCAGCTCACCACCTTCAGGAGGTGAAGCTTTCTTT.

This clone was seen a single time. The chain is built from TRBV3-1 (or the pseudogene TRBV3-2) and TRBJ2-1; D is possibly TRBD1 (6 bases). Between the trimmed V and J ends, which lost 4 bases and 7 bases, there was a span of 14 bases. This CDR3 spans 14 amino acids. Germline V gives CDR1 LGHDT, CDR2 YNNKEL (reference sequence). The CDR3 reads CASSRNLQGNEQFF. CDR3 sequence (DNA): TGTGCCAGCAGCCGAAATCTACAGGGTAATGAGCAGTTCTTC.

The rearrangement uses TRBV30 and TRBJ2-1, with 7 bases fitting TRBD1. The germline gives CDR1 GTSNPN, CDR2 SVGIG (reference sequence). This CDR3 has 11 residues. The V and J ends lost 2 bases and 9 bases, in that order; junction bases with no gene match: 1. The CDR3 DNA is TGTGCCTGGAGTACAGGGGCTGAGCAGTTCTTC. Amino acids: CAWSTGAEQFF. The full variable domain, completed using reference TRBV30 and TRBJ2-1, is SQTIHQWPATLVQPVGSPLSLECTVEGTSNPNLYWYRQAAGRGLQLLFYSVGIGQISSEVPQNLSASRPQDRQFILSSKKLLLSDSGFYLCAWSTGAEQFFGPGTRLTVL.

The chain employs TRBV28 and TRBJ1-6; D uncertain. The CDR3 runs 14 residues. V was shortened by 3 bases and J by 5 bases, with 8 bases between the two germline ends. CDR1 MDHEN and CDR2 SYDVKM come from the germline V gene. In nucleotides, the CDR3 is TGTGCCAGCAGTTTCCACCGAGATAATTCACCCCTCCACTTT. Encoded protein: CASSFHRDNSPLHF.

The J gene is TRBJ2-7, the V gene TRBV5-1; TRBD2 matches 8 bases. V lost 2 bases to trimming and J lost 1 base; unmatched junction nucleotides: 5. CDR3 length equals 15 residues. Germline CDR1 SGHRS, CDR2 YFSETQ. CDR3 DNA: TGCGCCAGCAGCTTAATAGGCGGGGGGTCCTACGAGCAGTACTTC. Translating it yields CASSLIGGGSYEQYF.

This clone has only a few counts. This chain joins TRBV6-2 or TRBV6-3 and TRBJ2-7; a possible D gene is TRBD2 (6 bases). This CDR3 region has 16 residues. V lost 0 bases to trimming and J lost 0 bases, with 12 bases between them. The V gene's germline CDR1 is MNHEY and CDR2 SVGEGT. The CDR3 is CASSYSGRWSSYEQYF. CDR3 DNA sequence: TGTGCCAGCAGTTACTCGGGGAGGTGGAGCTCCTACGAGCAGTACTTC.

The chain joins TRBV9 to TRBJ1-6; D gene ambiguous. V gave up 3 bases and J gave up 3 bases, with 10 bases separating them. This CDR3 has 15 amino acids. Per the germline V gene, CDR1 is SGDLS and CDR2 is YYNGEE. CDR3 DNA sequence: TGTGCCAGCAGCGATTCAAGAATCTATAATTCACCCCTCCACTTT. Translated: CASSDSRIYNSPLHF.

V is TRBV5-1 and J is TRBJ1-2, with D unclear. The V end lost 3 bases, the J end lost 4 bases, and 19 bases lay between the germline ends. The CDR3 totals 16 residues. In germline, CDR1 is SGHRS, CDR2 YFSETQ. The CDR3 is CASSWGRNQELYGYTF. CDR3 coding DNA: TGCGCCAGCAGCTGGGGAAGGAATCAAGAGCTCTATGGCTACACCTTC. Supplemented by reference TRBV5-1 and TRBJ1-2, the full variable domain reads KAGVTQTPRYLIKTRGQQVTLSCSPISGHRSVSWYQQTPGQGLQFLFEYFSETQRNKGNFPGRFSGRQFSNSRSEMNVSTLELGDSALYLCASSWGRNQELYGYTFGSGTRLTVV.

Only a few counts were recorded for this clone. The rearrangement links TRBV6-5 to TRBJ2-7; D is perhaps TRBD1 (6 bases). V gave up 0 bases and J gave up 7 bases, with 10 bases separating them. From germline, CDR1 is MNHEY and CDR2 SVGAGI. This CDR3 has 13 residues. The CDR3 loop reads CASSYSQGSEQYF. Written as DNA, the CDR3 is TGTGCCAGCAGTTACTCGCAGGGGAGTGAGCAGTACTTC.

The chain uses TRBV5-1 and TRBJ1-3, with D tentatively TRBD1 (6 bases). Germline CDR1 SGHRS, CDR2 YFSETQ. The CDR3 contains 15 residues. Trimming shortened V by 4 bases and J by 0 bases, and 11 bases separated the two germline ends. CDR3 residues: CASSDPDSSGNTIYF. The CDR3 DNA follows: TGCGCCAGCAGCGACCCGGACAGCTCTGGAAACACCATATATTTT.